Included here is one TCR beta chain sequence, with context. The source of the sample is a study of T cell changes during pregnancy in multiple sclerosis. The CDR3 runs to 13 residues. Germline V gene sequence: CDR1 MNHEY, CDR2 SVGAGI. Trimming took 5 bases from V and 7 from J; bases not matched to a gene: 8. Using immunoSEQ multiplex PCR, the repertoire was profiled, and TCRdb retains in-frame clones only, with some absent. The top ten clones hold less than 0.15% of a sample with tens of thousands of clones, about 93% of them seen once. The TCR sequence derives from a female donor with multiple sclerosis, enrolled in a pregnancy study. The sample here was CD4+ T cells from peripheral blood mononuclear cells, taken after pregnancy. The J gene is TRBJ2-7, the V gene TRBV6-5, with TRBD1 matching over 7 bases. CDR3 nucleotide sequence: TGTGCCAGCAGTACAGGACAGGTCAGTGAGCAGTACTTC. It translates to CASSTGQVSEQYF.